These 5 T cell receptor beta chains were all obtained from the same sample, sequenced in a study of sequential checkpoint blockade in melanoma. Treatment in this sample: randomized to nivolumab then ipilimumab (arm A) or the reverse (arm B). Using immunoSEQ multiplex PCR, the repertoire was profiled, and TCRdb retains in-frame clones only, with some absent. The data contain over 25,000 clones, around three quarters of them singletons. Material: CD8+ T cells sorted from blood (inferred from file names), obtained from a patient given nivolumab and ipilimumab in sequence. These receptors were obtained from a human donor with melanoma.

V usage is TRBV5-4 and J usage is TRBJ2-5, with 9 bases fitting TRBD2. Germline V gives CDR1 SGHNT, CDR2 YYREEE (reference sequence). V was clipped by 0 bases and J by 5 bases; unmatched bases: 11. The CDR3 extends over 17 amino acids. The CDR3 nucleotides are TGTGCCAGCAGCTTGGCCCCCCCAGCGGGGGGCGGTGAGACCCAGTACTTC. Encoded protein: CASSLAPPAGGGETQYF. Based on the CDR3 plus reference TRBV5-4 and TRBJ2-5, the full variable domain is ETGVTQSPTHLIKTRGQQVTLRCSSQSGHNTVSWYQQALGQGPQFIFQYYREEENGRGNFPPRFSGLQFPNYSSELNVNALELDDSALYLCASSLAPPAGGGETQYFGPGTRLLVL.

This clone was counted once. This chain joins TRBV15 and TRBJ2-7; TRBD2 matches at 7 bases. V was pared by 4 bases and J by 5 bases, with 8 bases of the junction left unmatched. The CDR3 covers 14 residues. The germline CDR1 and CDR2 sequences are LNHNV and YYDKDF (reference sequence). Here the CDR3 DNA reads TGTGCCACCAGCAAAGGGACTACAACCCACGAGCAGTACTTC. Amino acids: CATSKGTTTHEQYF.

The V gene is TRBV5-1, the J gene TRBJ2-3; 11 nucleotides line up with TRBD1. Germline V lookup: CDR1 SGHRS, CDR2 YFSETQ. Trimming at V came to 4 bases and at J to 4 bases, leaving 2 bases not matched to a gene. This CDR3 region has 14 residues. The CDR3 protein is CASSQGQGADTQYF. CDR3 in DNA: TGCGCCAGCAGCCAGGGACAGGGGGCAGATACGCAGTATTTT.

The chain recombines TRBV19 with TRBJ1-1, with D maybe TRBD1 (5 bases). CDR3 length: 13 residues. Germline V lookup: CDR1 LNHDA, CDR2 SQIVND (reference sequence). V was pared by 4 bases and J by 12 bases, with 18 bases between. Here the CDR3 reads CASSTTAGGSPFF. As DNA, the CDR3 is TGTGCCAGTAGTACAACCGCCGGGGGGTCCCCTTTCTTT.

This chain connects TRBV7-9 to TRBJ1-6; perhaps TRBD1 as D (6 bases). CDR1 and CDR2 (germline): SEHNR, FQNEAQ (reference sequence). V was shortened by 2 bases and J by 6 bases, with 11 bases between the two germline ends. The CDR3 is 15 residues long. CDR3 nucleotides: TGTGCCAGCAGCTTACCGGACAGCCTTAATTCACCCCTCCACTTT. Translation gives CASSLPDSLNSPLHF.